These 15 T cell receptor beta chains share one sample of origin, sequenced in a study of T cells during gluten challenge in celiac disease. Cells were tetramer-binding CD4+ effector-memory gut-homing T cells. From the 5' RACE reads, TCRdb called clonotypes with MiXCR, one entry per CDR3 protein. Of about 170 distinct CDR3 sequences in the sample, roughly 13% were seen once. This sample comprised gluten-specific CD4+ T cells sorted from blood using tetramers, obtained at baseline or on day 6, 14 or 28 of gluten challenge (not recorded which). These receptors came from a female donor with celiac disease.

The V gene is TRBV20-1, the J gene TRBJ1-1; D ambiguous. Trimming removed 6 bases at V and 0 bases at J, with 8 bases between. The CDR3 is 12 residues long. Germline assignment: CDR1 DFQATT and CDR2 SNEGSKA (reference sequence). The CDR3 coding sequence is TGCAGTGCCAAATCCCTGAACACTGAAGCTTTCTTT. Encoded protein: CSAKSLNTEAFF.

This clonotype is labeled medium-sized. V gene TRBV20-1 combines with J gene TRBJ1-4; D perhaps matches TRBD1 (6 bases). Germline V gene sequence: CDR1 DFQATT, CDR2 SNEGSKA (reference sequence). The germline V and J ends were trimmed by 3 bases and 6 bases, with 8 bases remaining between them. The CDR3 is 12 residues long. CDR3 sequence reads: CSASPGDEKLFF. In DNA form, the CDR3 reads TGCAGTGCTAGTCCAGGGGATGAAAAACTGTTTTTT.

V is TRBV5-6 and J is TRBJ2-7, with TRBD2 identical over 8 bases. The germline gives CDR1 SGHDT, CDR2 YYEEEE. With V trimmed by 7 bases and J by 7 bases, 16 bases remained unmatched. This CDR3 region has 15 residues. This CDR3 reads CASLFGLAGSGEQYF. Here the CDR3 DNA reads TGTGCCAGCTTGTTTGGACTAGCAGGGAGTGGAGAGCAGTACTTC.

CDR3 DNA: TGTGCCAGTAGTATAGATGCACTCTTGACCTGGGAGCTGTTTTTT. Its translation: CASSIDALLTWELFF. The chain employs TRBV19 and TRBJ2-2; the D is unclear. The CDR3 is made up of 15 amino acids. The ends were cut back, 0 bases at V and 9 bases at J, with 14 bases in the middle. Germline CDR1 reads LNHDA; CDR2 reads SQIVND (reference sequence).

This clonotype is categorized as medium-sized. The V gene is TRBV19, the J gene TRBJ2-4; D is ambiguous. The CDR3 consists of 13 residues. V was trimmed by 3 bases and J by 4 bases, leaving 7 bases between them. CDR1 and CDR2 (germline): LNHDA, SQIVND (reference sequence). CDR3 residues: CASSILQKNIQYF. The CDR3 DNA follows: TGTGCCAGTAGTATTCTACAAAAAAACATTCAGTACTTC.

In its sample, this clonotype is large. V and J are TRBV4-2 and TRBJ2-5, with D perhaps being TRBD1 or TRBD2 (5 bases each). V was shortened by 4 bases and J by 5 bases, with 17 bases between the two germline ends. The CDR3 is 15 residues long. Per the germline V gene, CDR1 is LGHNA and CDR2 is YNFKEQ. CDR3 nucleotide sequence: TGTGCCAGCAGCCTGCCTGGGGGACCGGGGGAGACCCAGTACTTC. Amino acid sequence: CASSLPGGPGETQYF.

By sample share, this clonotype is large (0.1 to 1%). The V and J genes are TRBV4-3 and TRBJ2-7; 9 positions agree with TRBD2. The J segment lost 6 bases and the V segment lost 0 bases, leaving 12 bases of the junction unmatched. CDR3 length: 17 amino acids. Per the germline V gene, CDR1 is LGHNA and CDR2 is YSLEER. The DNA for the CDR3 is TGCGCCAGCAGCCAAGACGTCTTCTTTGGCGGGGGGGTCGAGCAGTACTTC. It specifies CASSQDVFFGGGVEQYF.

This clonotype was seen at least ten times. This chain links TRBV19 with TRBJ1-2; possibly TRBD1 for D (5 bases). Germline V CDR1 and CDR2: LNHDA, SQIVND (reference sequence). This CDR3 is 13 amino acids long. Trimming removed 4 bases from V and 10 bases from J, with 16 bases in between. The CDR3 loop is CASSNRAGSDYTF. The CDR3 nucleotides are TGTGCCAGTAGTAATCGGGCAGGGTCTGACTACACCTTC.

This clonotype is medium-sized by share. The CDR3 nucleotides read TGTGCCAGCAGCCATCGGGGACTAGCGGGGGCACTCTACAATGAGCAGTTCTTC. Its translation: CASSHRGLAGALYNEQFF. This sequence joins TRBV5-6 and TRBJ2-1, with 14 bases matching TRBD2. Germline trimming cut 4 bases from V and 3 bases from J; bases unmatched to any gene: 9. The germline V gene encodes CDR1 SGHDT and CDR2 YYEEEE. CDR3 length: 18 amino acids.

Within the sample, this clonotype is large (0.1 to 1%). The gene calls are TRBV28 and TRBJ2-7; D is ambiguous. CDR1 and CDR2 (germline): MDHEN, SYDVKM. The length of the CDR3 is 13 residues. Trimming took 5 bases from V and 5 from J, leaving 13 bases between them. CDR3 protein: CASSPLQAHEQYF. The CDR3 DNA reads TGTGCCAGCAGTCCCCTTCAGGCCCACGAGCAGTACTTC.

Relative to its sample, this clonotype is medium-sized. The genes are TRBV4-1 and TRBJ2-5, with a weak D call TRBD1 (6 bases). Germline V gene sequence: CDR1 MGHRA, CDR2 YSYEKL. Deletions cut 1 base from V and 3 bases from J, with 15 bases between. The length of the CDR3 is 16 residues. The CDR3 sequence is CASSQGTWGREETQYF. The CDR3 DNA reads TGCGCCAGCAGCCAAGGAACCTGGGGGCGTGAAGAGACCCAGTACTTC.

This clonotype is large in the sample. The chain has TRBV19 and TRBJ2-1; D tentatively reads TRBD1 or TRBD2 (7 bases each). CDR1 is LNHDA and CDR2 is SQIVND in the germline V gene (reference sequence). The CDR3 contains 13 residues. The CDR3 coding sequence is TGTGCTATCTCTACGCAGGGGGGGAATGAGCAGTTCTTC. Protein product: CAISTQGGNEQFF.

This clonotype is large in the sample. The CDR3 region is CASSWAPLAGGSTDTQYF. In DNA form, the CDR3 reads TGTGCCAGCAGCTGGGCCCCGCTAGCGGGGGGCAGCACAGATACGCAGTATTTT. The V call is TRBV7-3, the J call TRBJ2-3, with 11 bases identical to TRBD2. The CDR3 has 18 residues. V shed 4 bases and J 0 bases; nucleotides not matched to a gene: 9. Germline V gene sequence: CDR1 SGHTA, CDR2 FQGTGA.

This clonotype is classed as medium-sized. The rearrangement joins TRBV13 to TRBJ2-7; no definite D call. The germline CDR1 and CDR2 sequences are PRHDT and FYEKMQ (reference sequence). The CDR3 has 13 amino acids. Trimming left V 5 bases short and J 3 bases short, with 11 bases between. CDR3: CASSSRRNYEQYF. CDR3 DNA sequence: TGTGCCAGCAGCAGTAGAAGGAACTACGAGCAGTACTTC.

This chain joins TRBV7-2 and TRBJ2-2; the D gene is possibly TRBD2 (5 bases). The germline V gene has CDR1 SGHTA and CDR2 FQGNSA. This CDR3 is built from 13 residues. The ends were cut back, 8 bases at V and 9 bases at J, with 16 bases in the middle. The CDR3 DNA is TGTGCCAGCTTCTCGGGTAGCGCCTGGGAGCTGTTTTTT. Translated: CASFSGSAWELFF.